This T cell receptor (beta chain) was sequenced for a study of blood T cells in healthy people across ages. The study, taken as a whole, reports: Both higher diversity and more naive CD4+ cells marked long-lived donors when set against aged donors. Diversity figures derived from one million T cells were judged to underestimate the true value.

It was with a sample-barcoded 5' primer and a J-beta primer mix that a second PCR of roughly 7 to 12 cycles was run. Tags on each cDNA molecule came from a template-switch adaptor with 12 random nucleotides. One entry per CDR3 protein results from TCRdb running MiXCR on the 5' RACE reads. The data hold around 710,000 distinct CDR3 sequences, with roughly 41% observed a single time. There are many counts of this clonotype. Its antigen is as yet unknown. This TCR was recovered from a woman aged 55-70 years in good health. The sample was blood.

CDR3 protein: CASSRGTGAYEQYF. CDR3 coding DNA: TGCGCCAGCAGCCGGGGGACAGGGGCCTACGAGCAGTACTTC. The chain couples TRBV4-3 to TRBJ2-7; TRBD1 agrees at 10 bases. Trimming took 4 bases from V and 2 from J; bases not matched to a gene: 2. The CDR3 is made up of 14 amino acids. Germline CDR1 and CDR2: LGHNA and YSLEER.